These T cell receptor beta chains were read from a single sample in a study of blood T cell repertoires in COVID-19. The assay was immunoSEQ multiplex PCR, and TCRdb's table has in-frame clones only and misses some. The sample lists 110,000 or so clones, roughly 82% seen once, with 7% to 9.5% in the top ten. Sequenced input: peripheral blood. The source of these receptors is a woman older than 75 with active or convalescent COVID-19. Each CDR3 is given with its conserved first and last residue.

V: TRBV4-1
J: TRBJ2-1
CDR3: CASSHSLWEGSYNEQFF

V: TRBV21-1
J: TRBJ1-2
CDR3: CASSKYRERGYTF

V: TRBV18
J: TRBJ2-2
CDR3: CASSPEQNTGELFF

V: TRBV28
J: TRBJ2-7
CDR3: CASSFPSSYEQYF

V: TRBV11-3
J: TRBJ2-7
CDR3: CASSQTGQGYEQYF

V: TRBV5-1
J: TRBJ1-2
CDR3: CASSLAERGYGYTF

V: TRBV27
J: TRBJ1-6
CDR3: CASSPQVTYNSPLHF

V: TRBV3-1/TRBV3-2
J: TRBJ1-3
CDR3: CASSQLTQSHSGNTIYF

V: TRBV19
J: TRBJ2-7
CDR3: CATQQGEIYEQYF

V: TRBV2
J: TRBJ2-7
CDR3: CASSEMSVYPYEQYF

V: TRBV5-1
J: TRBJ1-1
CDR3: CASRNGDSMNTEAFF

V: TRBV20-1
J: TRBJ2-1
CDR3: CSASSGHEQFF

V: TRBV19
J: TRBJ1-4
CDR3: CASTTGTANEKLFF

V: TRBV28
J: TRBJ1-1
CDR3: CASSWTGAMNTEAFF

V: TRBV28
J: TRBJ2-7
CDR3: CASRIQGTSSYEQYF

V: TRBV11-2
J: TRBJ1-2
CDR3: CASSSRWQNYGYTF

V: TRBV28
J: TRBJ1-5
CDR3: CASRPGVEQPQHF

V: TRBV10-1
J: TRBJ2-3
CDR3: CASSLNRGPGDTQYF

V: TRBV5-4
J: TRBJ1-2
CDR3: CASSLDRGGGYTF

V: TRBV21-1
J: TRBJ2-1
CDR3: CASSKASGSSYNEQFF

V: TRBV7-2
J: TRBJ2-7
CDR3: CASSQTGGRHYEQYF

V: TRBV19
J: TRBJ2-1
CDR3: CASSILAREQFF